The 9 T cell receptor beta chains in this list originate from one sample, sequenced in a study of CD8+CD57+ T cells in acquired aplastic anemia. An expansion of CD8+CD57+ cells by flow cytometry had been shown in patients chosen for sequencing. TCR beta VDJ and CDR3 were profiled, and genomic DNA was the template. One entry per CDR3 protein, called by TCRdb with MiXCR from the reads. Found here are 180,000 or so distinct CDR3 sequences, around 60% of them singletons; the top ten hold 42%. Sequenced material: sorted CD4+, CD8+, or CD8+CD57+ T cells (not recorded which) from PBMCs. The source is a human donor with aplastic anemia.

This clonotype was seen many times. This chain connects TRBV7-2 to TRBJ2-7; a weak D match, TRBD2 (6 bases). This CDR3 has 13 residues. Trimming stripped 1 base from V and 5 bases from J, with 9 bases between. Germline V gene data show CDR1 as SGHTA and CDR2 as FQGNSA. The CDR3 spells CASSLGGENEQYF. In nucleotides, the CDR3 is TGTGCCAGCAGCTTAGGGGGGGAAAACGAGCAGTACTTC.

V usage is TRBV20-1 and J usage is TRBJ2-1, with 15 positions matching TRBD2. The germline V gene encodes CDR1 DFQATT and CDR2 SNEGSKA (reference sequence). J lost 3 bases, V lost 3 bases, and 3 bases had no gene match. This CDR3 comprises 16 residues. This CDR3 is CSARGLAGGNYNEQFF. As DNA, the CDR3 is TGCAGTGCTAGGGGACTAGCGGGAGGTAACTACAATGAGCAGTTCTTC.

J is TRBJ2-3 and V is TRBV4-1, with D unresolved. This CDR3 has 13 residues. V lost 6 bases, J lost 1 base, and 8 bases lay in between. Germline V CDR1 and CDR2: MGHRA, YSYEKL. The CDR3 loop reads CASSLGRTDTQYF. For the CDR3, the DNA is TGCGCCAGCAGTCTTGGTCGCACAGATACGCAGTATTTT.

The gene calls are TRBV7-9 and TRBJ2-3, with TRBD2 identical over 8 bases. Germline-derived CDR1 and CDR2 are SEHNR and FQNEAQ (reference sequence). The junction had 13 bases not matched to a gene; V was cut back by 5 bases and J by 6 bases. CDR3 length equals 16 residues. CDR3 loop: CASSRLGAGGGDTQYF. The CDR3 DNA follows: TGTGCCAGCAGCCGCCTCGGGGCGGGAGGCGGGGATACGCAGTATTTT.

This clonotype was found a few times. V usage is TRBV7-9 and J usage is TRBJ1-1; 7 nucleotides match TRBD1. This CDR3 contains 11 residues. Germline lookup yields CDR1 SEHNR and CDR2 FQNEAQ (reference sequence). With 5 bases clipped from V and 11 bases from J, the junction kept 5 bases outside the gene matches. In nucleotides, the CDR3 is TGTGCCAGCAGCCGGGACAGATGGGCTTTCTTT. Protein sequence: CASSRDRWAFF.

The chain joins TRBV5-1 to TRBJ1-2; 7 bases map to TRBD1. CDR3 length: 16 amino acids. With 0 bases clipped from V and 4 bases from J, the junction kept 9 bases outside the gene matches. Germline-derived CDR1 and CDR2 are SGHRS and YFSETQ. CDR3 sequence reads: CASSLGQGAPSYGYTF. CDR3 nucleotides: TGCGCCAGCAGCTTGGGACAGGGCGCACCTAGCTATGGCTACACCTTC. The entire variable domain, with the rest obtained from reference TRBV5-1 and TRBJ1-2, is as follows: KAGVTQTPRYLIKTRGQQVTLSCSPISGHRSVSWYQQTPGQGLQFLFEYFSETQRNKGNFPGRFSGRQFSNSRSEMNVSTLELGDSALYLCASSLGQGAPSYGYTFGSGTRLTVV.

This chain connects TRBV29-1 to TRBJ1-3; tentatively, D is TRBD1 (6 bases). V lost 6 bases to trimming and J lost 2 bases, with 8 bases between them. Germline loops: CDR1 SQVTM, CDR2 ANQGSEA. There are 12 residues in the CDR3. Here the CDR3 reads CSVPGAGNTIYF. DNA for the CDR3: TGCAGCGTACCAGGGGCTGGAAACACCATATATTTT.

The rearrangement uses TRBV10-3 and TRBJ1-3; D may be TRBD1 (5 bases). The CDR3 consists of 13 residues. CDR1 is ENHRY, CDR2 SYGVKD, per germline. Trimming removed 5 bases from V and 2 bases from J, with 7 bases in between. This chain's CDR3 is CAISPGPGNTIYF. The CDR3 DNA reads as TGTGCCATCAGTCCGGGGCCTGGAAACACCATATATTTT.

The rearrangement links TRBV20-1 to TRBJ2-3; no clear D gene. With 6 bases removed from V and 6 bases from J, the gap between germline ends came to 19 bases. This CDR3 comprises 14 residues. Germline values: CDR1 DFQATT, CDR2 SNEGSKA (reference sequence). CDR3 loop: CSAAPRPRMDTQYF. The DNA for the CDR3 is TGCAGTGCCGCCCCCCGCCCTCGGATGGATACGCAGTATTTT.